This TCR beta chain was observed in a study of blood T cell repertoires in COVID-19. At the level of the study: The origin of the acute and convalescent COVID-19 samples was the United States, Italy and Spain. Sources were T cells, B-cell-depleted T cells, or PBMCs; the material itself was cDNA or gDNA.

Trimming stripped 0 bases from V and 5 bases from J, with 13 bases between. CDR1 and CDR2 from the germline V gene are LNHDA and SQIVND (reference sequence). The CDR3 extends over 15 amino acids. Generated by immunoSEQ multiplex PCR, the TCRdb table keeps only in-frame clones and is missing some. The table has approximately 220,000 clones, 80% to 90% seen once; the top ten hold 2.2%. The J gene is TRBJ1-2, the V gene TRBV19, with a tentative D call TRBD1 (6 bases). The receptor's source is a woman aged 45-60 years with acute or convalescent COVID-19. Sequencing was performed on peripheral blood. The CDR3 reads CASSIEWTDLYGYTF. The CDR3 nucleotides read TGTGCCAGTAGTATAGAATGGACAGACCTATATGGCTACACCTTC.